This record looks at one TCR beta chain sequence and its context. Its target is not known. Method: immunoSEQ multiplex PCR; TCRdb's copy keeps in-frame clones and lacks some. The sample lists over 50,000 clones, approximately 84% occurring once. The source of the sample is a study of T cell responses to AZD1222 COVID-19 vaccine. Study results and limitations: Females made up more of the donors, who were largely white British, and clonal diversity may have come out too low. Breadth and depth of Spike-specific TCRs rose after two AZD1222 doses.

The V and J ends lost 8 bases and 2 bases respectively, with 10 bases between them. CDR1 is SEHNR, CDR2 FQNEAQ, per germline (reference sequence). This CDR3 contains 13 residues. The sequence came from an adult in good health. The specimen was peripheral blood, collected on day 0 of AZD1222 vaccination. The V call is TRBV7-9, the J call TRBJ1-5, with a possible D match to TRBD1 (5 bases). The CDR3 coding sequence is TGTGCCAGCGCTCGAGGGGGCAATCAGCCCCAGCATTTT. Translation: CASARGGNQPQHF.